One and the same sample provided the 28 T cell receptor beta chains below, sequenced in a study of blood T cell repertoires in COVID-19. Profiling relied on immunoSEQ multiplex PCR, and the TCRdb table lists in-frame clones only, not all of them. This table holds roughly 500,000 clones, approximately 90% found once. The sequencing sample was made of PBMCs or T cells enriched from blood (not recorded which). All receptors derive from a woman between 40 and 55 years old who had recovered from COVID-19.

On this clone: A junction end diverges from the germline sequence, so it may reflect a read error. The gene calls are TRBV2 and TRBJ2-1; D unclear. The CDR3 has 13 residues. Germline CDR1 is SNHLY and CDR2 is FYNNEI. CDR3 region: CASTTTHYHEQFF. For the CDR3, the DNA is TGTGCCAGCACGACCACTCACTACCATGAGCAGTTCTTC.

V and J are TRBV5-1 and TRBJ2-1; possibly TRBD2 for D (6 bases). Germline loops: CDR1 SGHRS, CDR2 YFSETQ. Trimming took 6 bases from V and 0 from J, leaving 16 bases between them. The length of the CDR3 is 16 residues. CDR3 protein: CASTSGGGTSYNEQFF. As DNA, the CDR3 is TGCGCCAGCACCTCCGGCGGAGGGACCTCCTACAATGAGCAGTTCTTC. The variable domain in full, completed from reference TRBV5-1 and TRBJ2-1, reads KAGVTQTPRYLIKTRGQQVTLSCSPISGHRSVSWYQQTPGQGLQFLFEYFSETQRNKGNFPGRFSGRQFSNSRSEMNVSTLELGDSALYLCASTSGGGTSYNEQFFGPGTRLTVL.

The CDR3 loop is CASSSRDRDGTTEAFF. For the CDR3, the DNA is TGTGCCAGCAGTTCCAGGGACAGGGATGGTACCACTGAAGCTTTCTTT. The chain employs TRBV27 and TRBJ1-1; 9 positions match TRBD1. CDR1 and CDR2 from the germline V gene are MNHEY and SMNVEV (reference sequence). This CDR3 is 16 amino acids long. The V segment lost 4 bases and the J segment 4 bases; nucleotides outside the gene matches: 10.

A few counts support this clone. This chain uses TRBV5-6 with TRBJ2-7; tentative D call: TRBD2 (6 bases). This CDR3 is built from 15 residues. V was clipped by 2 bases and J by 1 base, with 13 bases between them. Germline V lookup: CDR1 SGHDT, CDR2 YYEEEE. The CDR3 loop reads CASSLWRAFSYEQYF. The CDR3 nucleotides read TGTGCCAGCAGCTTATGGAGGGCATTTTCCTACGAGCAGTACTTC.

The chain couples TRBV18 to TRBJ1-2; D not certain. Germline values: CDR1 KGHSH, CDR2 LQKENI. Trimming took 2 bases from V and 3 from J, leaving 7 bases between them. CDR3 length: 13 amino acids. CDR3: CASSPSGDYGYTF. The CDR3, as DNA: TGTGCCAGCTCACCATCCGGAGACTATGGCTACACCTTC.

This chain uses TRBV10-3 with TRBJ1-2; D gene unclear. The V gene's germline CDR1 is ENHRY and CDR2 SYGVKD. This CDR3 spans 13 amino acids. V was shortened by 3 bases and J by 4 bases, with 9 bases between the two germline ends. The CDR3 protein is CAISDGGVYGYTF. CDR3 DNA sequence: TGTGCCATCAGTGACGGCGGTGTCTATGGCTACACCTTC.

The count of this clone is one. V and J are TRBV12-3 or TRBV12-4 and TRBJ1-2; D unclear. Trimming removed 8 bases at V and 4 bases at J, with 14 bases between. This CDR3 spans 13 amino acids. In DNA form, the CDR3 reads TGTGCCAGCGGACTGGCAGGACCCTATGGCTACACCTTC. Its protein product is CASGLAGPYGYTF.

The chain is built from TRBV2 and TRBJ1-1, with D possibly TRBD1 on 6 matching bases. The CDR3 extends over 13 amino acids. V lost 5 bases to trimming and J lost 1 base, with 8 bases between them. Germline V lookup: CDR1 SNHLY, CDR2 FYNNEI. This chain's CDR3 is CASSIQGNTEAFF. CDR3 bases: TGTGCCAGCAGTATACAGGGGAACACTGAAGCTTTCTTT.

This chain joins TRBV10-2 and TRBJ1-2, with 11 bases that match TRBD1. J gave up 6 bases and V 6 bases, and 6 bases lay outside the gene matches. In germline, CDR1 is WSHSY, CDR2 SAAADI. The CDR3 is 14 residues long. The CDR3 sequence: CASSRTGGSDGYTF. CDR3 coding DNA: TGCGCCAGCAGCCGGACAGGGGGCTCCGATGGCTACACCTTC.

The V and J genes are TRBV5-1 and TRBJ2-7, with a possible D match to TRBD2 (7 bases). V was cut by 2 bases and J by 1 base, with 10 bases left in between. The CDR3 totals 14 residues. Germline CDR1 and CDR2: SGHRS and YFSETQ. The CDR3 here is CASSFGGPSYEQYF. Written as DNA, the CDR3 is TGCGCCAGCAGCTTCGGGGGGCCTTCCTACGAGCAGTACTTC.

The genes are TRBV4-3 and TRBJ2-1; D remains ambiguous. This CDR3 region has 15 residues. Germline-derived CDR1 and CDR2 are LGHNA and YSLEER. V dropped 0 bases and J dropped 7 bases, with 13 bases sitting between them. The CDR3 nucleotides are TGCGCCAGCAGCCAAGATTGGCCCCTAGGTAATGAGCAGTTCTTC. This codes for CASSQDWPLGNEQFF.

In regard to this clone: This same CDR3 is encoded by further DNA sequences in the sample. The chain has TRBV29-1 and TRBJ1-1; TRBD1 is a possible D gene (5 bases). Germline values: CDR1 SQVTM, CDR2 ANQGSEA. The germline V and J ends were trimmed by 2 bases and 1 base, with 8 bases remaining between them. The CDR3 contains 13 residues. The CDR3 loop reads CSVESQGNTEAFF. In nucleotides, the CDR3 is TGCAGCGTTGAATCGCAGGGGAACACTGAAGCTTTCTTT. The full variable domain, its missing parts supplied by reference TRBV29-1 and TRBJ1-1, is SAVISQKPSRDICQRGTSLTIQCQVDSQVTMMFWYRQQPGQSLTLIATANQGSEATYESGFVIDKFPISRPNLTFSTLTVSNMSPEDSSIYLCSVESQGNTEAFFGQGTRLTVV.

The J gene is TRBJ1-5, the V gene TRBV7-9; D gene ambiguous. This CDR3 comprises 13 residues. Germline CDR1 and CDR2: SEHNR and FQNEAQ (reference sequence). V dropped 2 bases and J dropped 6 bases, with 8 bases sitting between them. The CDR3 region has the DNA TGTGCCAGCAGCTTATCGGGAAGTCAGCCCCAGCATTTT. As protein: CASSLSGSQPQHF.

V usage is TRBV27 and J usage is TRBJ1-1; the match to TRBD1 covers 7 bases. J gave up 9 bases and V 6 bases, and 13 bases lay outside the gene matches. Germline V gene lookup returns CDR1 MNHEY and CDR2 SMNVEV (reference sequence). The CDR3 is 14 amino acids. Here the CDR3 DNA reads TGTGCCAGCAGCCGAGCCGGCAGGGGGTCTCAAGCTTTCTTT. Translation: CASSRAGRGSQAFF.

This sequence joins TRBV6-2 or TRBV6-3 and TRBJ1-2; D is unclear. CDR1 is MNHEY, CDR2 SVGEGT, per germline. This CDR3 contains 14 residues. Trimming cost V 5 bases and J 0 bases, with 10 bases left between them. CDR3 nucleotides: TGTGCCAGCAGTCCCCGGAGCTCTAACTATGGCTACACCTTC. Amino acids: CASSPRSSNYGYTF.

The V and J genes are TRBV7-9 and TRBJ2-2, with D maybe TRBD1 (5 bases). Germline loops: CDR1 SEHNR, CDR2 FQNEAQ (reference sequence). There are 15 residues in the CDR3. V was trimmed by 5 bases and J by 7 bases, leaving 17 bases between them. For the CDR3, the DNA is TGTGCCAGCAGCGCTGCCGAACAGGAAAACGGGGAGCTGTTTTTT. Its translation: CASSAAEQENGELFF.

The rearrangement uses TRBV10-3 and TRBJ2-7, with D possibly matching TRBD2 (6 bases). CDR1 and CDR2 from the germline V gene are ENHRY and SYGVKD. Trimming cost V 3 bases and J 0 bases, with 9 bases left between them. The CDR3 is 14 amino acids. The CDR3 nucleotides are TGTGCCATCAGTGACGGACTACTCTCCTACGAGCAGTACTTC. It translates to CAISDGLLSYEQYF.

The chain uses TRBV29-1 and TRBJ1-2; 7 bases match TRBD1. The CDR3 runs 14 residues. CDR1 is SQVTM, CDR2 ANQGSEA, per germline. With 6 bases clipped from V and 4 bases from J, the junction kept 11 bases outside the gene matches. The CDR3 loop reads CSVAWTGKGYGYTF. In nucleotides, the CDR3 is TGCAGCGTCGCGTGGACAGGCAAAGGCTATGGCTACACCTTC.

V and J are TRBV11-3 and TRBJ2-5; a weak D match, TRBD1 (5 bases). The CDR3 loop spans 14 amino acids. Germline V lookup: CDR1 SGHNT, CDR2 YENEEA. Trimming cost V 0 bases and J 5 bases, with 10 bases left between them. The CDR3 DNA sequence: TGTGCCAGCAGCTTAGAAAGGGGTGGGGAGACCCAGTACTTC. Translating gives CASSLERGGETQYF.

The chain employs TRBV27 and TRBJ2-7; 12 bases fit TRBD2. V trimming: 6 bases; J trimming: 2 bases; junction bases outside the gene matches: 2. The CDR3 consists of 14 residues. Per germline, CDR1 MNHEY and CDR2 SMNVEV (reference sequence). The CDR3 spells CASRWTSGTYEQYF. The CDR3 nucleotides read TGTGCCAGCAGGTGGACTAGCGGGACCTACGAGCAGTACTTC.

This sequence joins TRBV11-3 and TRBJ2-1; TRBD2 matches 12 bases. The CDR3 totals 17 residues. V was clipped by 5 bases and J by 3 bases; unmatched bases: 8. Germline CDR1 and CDR2: SGHNT and YENEEA. CDR3 residues: CASSPYGTSGYYNEQFF. DNA of the CDR3: TGTGCCAGCAGCCCTTACGGGACTAGCGGGTACTACAATGAGCAGTTCTTC.

Here the CDR3 reads CSASRGLAGSNIQYF. CDR3 coding DNA: TGCAGTGCTAGTCGCGGACTAGCGGGATCTAACATTCAGTACTTC. The chain joins TRBV20-1 to TRBJ2-4; 12 bases fit TRBD2. The CDR3 is made up of 15 amino acids. V was pared by 3 bases and J by 7 bases, with 7 bases of the junction left unmatched. Germline CDR1 DFQATT, CDR2 SNEGSKA (reference sequence).

The chain recombines TRBV3-1 (or the pseudogene TRBV3-2) with TRBJ2-1; 13 bases align to TRBD2. After removal of 6 bases from V and 8 bases from J, the junction contained 4 bases not matched to a gene. CDR1 and CDR2 (germline): LGHDT, YNNKEL (reference sequence). The CDR3 is 14 amino acids. Here the CDR3 reads CASRTSGRTYEQFF. CDR3 bases: TGTGCCAGCAGGACTAGCGGGAGGACCTATGAGCAGTTCTTC.

In this sample, this clone turned up once. This chain uses TRBV27 with TRBJ1-5; 9 nucleotides agree with TRBD1. Trimming at V came to 5 bases and at J to 0 bases, leaving 17 bases not matched to a gene. The CDR3 is 20 residues long. The V gene's germline CDR1 is MNHEY and CDR2 SMNVEV (reference sequence). In DNA form, the CDR3 reads TGTGCCAGCAGTACCTCGACTGGGACAGGGCGTTTCAATAGCAATCAGCCCCAGCATTTT. Its protein product is CASSTSTGTGRFNSNQPQHF.

Concerning this clone: One end of the junction is discordant with germline, which a read error may explain. This chain links TRBV11-2 with TRBJ2-5, with 8 bases lining up with TRBD2. From germline, CDR1 is SGHAT and CDR2 FQNNGV. This CDR3 has 14 residues. As DNA, the CDR3 is TGTGCCAGCAGTTTAGCGGGAACCCAAGAGACCCAGTACTTC. It encodes CASSLAGTQETQYF.

The J gene is TRBJ2-1, the V gene TRBV27; 10 nucleotides agree with TRBD2. The CDR3 loop spans 15 amino acids. V trimming: 5 bases; J trimming: 6 bases; junction bases outside the gene matches: 7. Germline assignment: CDR1 MNHEY and CDR2 SMNVEV (reference sequence). The CDR3 region is CASSPRLAGINEQFF. CDR3 bases: TGTGCCAGCAGTCCGCGACTAGCGGGTATCAATGAGCAGTTCTTC.

V is TRBV10-3 and J is TRBJ1-1, with TRBD1 matching 8 bases. The CDR3 covers 13 residues. In germline, CDR1 is ENHRY, CDR2 SYGVKD. Trimming removed 3 bases from V and 7 bases from J; junction bases left unmatched: 4. The CDR3 sequence is CAISEGTGFEAFF. The DNA of the CDR3 is TGTGCCATCAGTGAAGGGACAGGCTTTGAAGCTTTCTTT.

J is TRBJ1-1 and V is TRBV10-3; perhaps TRBD1 as D (5 bases). The CDR3 has 18 amino acids. V was clipped by 2 bases and J by 3 bases, with 22 bases between them. The germline V gene has CDR1 ENHRY and CDR2 SYGVKD. The CDR3: CAISERPLGGMAYTEAFF. The DNA of the CDR3 is TGTGCCATCAGTGAGAGGCCATTGGGGGGGATGGCCTACACTGAAGCTTTCTTT.